This T cell receptor beta chain was sequenced for a study of T cell changes during pregnancy in multiple sclerosis. Sequenced by immunoSEQ multiplex PCR; TCRdb stores in-frame clones only, minus some. The data hold under 50,000 clones, with 95% observed a single time. The germline V gene encodes CDR1 SGHRS and CDR2 YFSETQ. This CDR3 spans 17 amino acids. V lost 2 bases and J 0 bases, leaving 15 bases between the germline ends. Sequenced material: CD8+ T cells from peripheral blood mononuclear cells, taken in the first trimester of pregnancy. This chain connects TRBV5-1 to TRBJ2-1; D gene ambiguous. The origin of this receptor is a female donor with multiple sclerosis, enrolled in a pregnancy study. The CDR3 nucleotides read TGCGCCAGCAGCTTCCTTGAGCCGTGGAGCTCCTACAATGAGCAGTTCTTC. Protein sequence: CASSFLEPWSSYNEQFF.